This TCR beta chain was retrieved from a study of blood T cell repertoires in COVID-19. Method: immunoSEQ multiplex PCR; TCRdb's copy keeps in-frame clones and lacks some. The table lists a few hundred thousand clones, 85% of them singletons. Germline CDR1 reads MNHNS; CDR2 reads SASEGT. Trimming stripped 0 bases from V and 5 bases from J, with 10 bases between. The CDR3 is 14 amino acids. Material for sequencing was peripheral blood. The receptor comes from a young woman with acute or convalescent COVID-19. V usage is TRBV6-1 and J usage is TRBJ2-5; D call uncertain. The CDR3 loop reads CASSEALLWETQYF. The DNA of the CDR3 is TGTGCCAGCAGTGAAGCGCTTCTATGGGAGACCCAGTACTTC.